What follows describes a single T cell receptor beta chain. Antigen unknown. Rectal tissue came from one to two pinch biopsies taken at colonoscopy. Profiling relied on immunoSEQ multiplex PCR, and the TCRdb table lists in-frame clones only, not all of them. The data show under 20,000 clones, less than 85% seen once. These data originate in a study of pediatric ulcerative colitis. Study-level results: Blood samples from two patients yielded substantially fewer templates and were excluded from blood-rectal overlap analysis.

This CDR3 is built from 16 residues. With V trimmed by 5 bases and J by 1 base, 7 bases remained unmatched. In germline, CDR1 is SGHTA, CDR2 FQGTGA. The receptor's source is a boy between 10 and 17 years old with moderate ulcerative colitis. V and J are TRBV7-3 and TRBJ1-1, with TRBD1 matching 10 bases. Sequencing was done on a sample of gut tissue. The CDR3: CASSPGTGVKNTEAFF. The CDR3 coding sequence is TGTGCCAGCAGCCCCGGGACAGGGGTAAAGAACACTGAAGCTTTCTTT.